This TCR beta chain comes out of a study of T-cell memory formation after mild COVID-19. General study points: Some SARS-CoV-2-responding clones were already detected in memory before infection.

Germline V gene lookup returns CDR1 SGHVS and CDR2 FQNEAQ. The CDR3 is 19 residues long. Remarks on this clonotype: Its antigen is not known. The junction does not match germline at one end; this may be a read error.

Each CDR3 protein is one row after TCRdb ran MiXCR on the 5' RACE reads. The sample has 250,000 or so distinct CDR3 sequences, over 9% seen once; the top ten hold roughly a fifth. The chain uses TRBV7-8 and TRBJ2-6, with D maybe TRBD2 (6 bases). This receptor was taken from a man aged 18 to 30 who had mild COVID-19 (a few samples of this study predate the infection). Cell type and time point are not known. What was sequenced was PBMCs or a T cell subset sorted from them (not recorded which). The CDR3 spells CSSSLVFRGGGSGANVLTF. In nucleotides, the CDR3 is TGTTCCAGCAGCTTAGTGTTCCGGGGAGGCGGCTCTGGGGCCAACGTCCTGACTTTC.